The present T cell receptor (beta chain) was sequenced within a study of cytomegalovirus exposure and HLA in healthy donors (TCRdb year 2017). Context from the whole study: An earlier analysis of a few hundred of the donors reported about 280 Gb of sequence data and 95 million to 140 million unique TCR beta sequences obtained from some 170 million T cells. Approximately 310 gigabases of sequencing data and tens of millions of unique TCR sequences were included in an early release covering about 700 HLA-typed donors. Of the 350 to 400 genotyped donors, about 80% fell in the genetic ancestry cluster associated with self-reported Caucasian donors. The aim of the study was to test whether cataloging public T cell receptors could identify signatures of past pathogen exposure. The study profiled the T cell repertoires of 550 to 700 subjects by immunosequencing and related them to cytomegalovirus serostatus. Besides the first cohort of around 670 subjects, a separate validation cohort made up of about 120 different subjects was used. To predict cytomegalovirus infection status, the study brought together high-throughput TCR immunosequencing, statistical association of individual TCRs with disease status, and machine learning. In a later analysis, previously published TCR beta repertoires from 670 or so donors were re-analyzed and high-resolution HLA genotyping was added so that TCR occurrence patterns could be studied. In the later analysis, no new phenotypic data were used to find candidate immune exposures; instead, reliance was placed on TCR beta sequences and their occurrence across donors. An earlier analysis of several hundred of the donors applied high-throughput TCR beta sequencing to assess whether each TCR beta V gene segment acted as functional or pseudogenic. Donor age, sex, ethnicity and CMV serostatus were collected together with the repertoire data. In a later genetic analysis, genome-wide SNP genotypes for about three fifths of the 666 donors were used, and that subset was treated as a discovery cohort. Every discovery cohort repertoire had been produced on one sequencing platform. HLA typing covered class I and class II loci at four-digit resolution. Typing coverage differed by locus: A, B, C, DRB1 and DQB1 were typed in roughly 620-630 donors, DQA1 in 522, DPA1 in roughly 590, and DPB1 in approximately 450. Because of strong linkage in the cohort, a few DR-DQ haplotypes were treated as single units for association and clustering. On average, roughly 240,000 unique TCR beta nucleotide sequences were sequenced per donor among fewer than 500 genotyped donors of the cohort, with roughly 18% of those sequences being non-productive. Overall study results and their limits: In a later genetic analysis, a missense DCLRE1C variant was associated with V-gene and J-gene trimming of TCR beta chains, and the association was replicated in an independent cohort. A later analysis found that TCR association rates varied across HLA loci, with DRB1 alleles showing the most associated TCRs and HLA-C alleles the fewest. Only TCR beta chains were sequenced in this cohort, and the absence of alpha or paired-chain data limited detectable features. Some IMGT-functional V segments, including TRBV6-2 and TRBV6-3, could not be distinguished by the 87-base-pair reads and were therefore excluded. Correlated functional status among segregating V segments might reflect linkage disequilibrium, but an unknown experimental factor could not be ruled out. Compared with equally common non-associated chains, HLA-associated TCR beta chains in a later analysis were more clonally expanded and had lower generation probabilities. Assigning TCR associations to individual alleles was difficult when HLA alleles, especially DR and DQ, strongly co-occurred. In vitro tests confirmed that a few of the cytomegalovirus-associated TCR beta chains recognize cytomegalovirus antigens. In an earlier analysis of fewer than 700 of the donors, most TCR beta V segments appeared in productive rearrangements about 87% or about 30% of the time, broadly matching IMGT annotations. A later analysis found that most CMV-associated TCR beta chains appeared HLA-restricted, with HLA associations seemingly driven largely by CMV exposure. While some public TCRs were present in many individuals, most TCR sequences turned up only very rarely across donors. The presence/absence analyses assumed that sequencing depth was roughly uniform across donors, and that assumption may not be true. In a later analysis, several top co-occurrence clusters were reported to appear linked to parvovirus B19, influenza, CMV and Epstein-Barr virus. The authors suggested that the approach could potentially be generalized to other disease states and immunological phenotypes. HLA typing was unavailable for some donors at each locus, so association tests used only the typed subset. A further reported finding was that TCR beta sequences accurately predicted the HLA-A and HLA-B alleles for most subjects in the first cohort. Compared with the approximately 600-donor mean, donors in an Asian-associated ancestry cluster had fewer N-insertions in productive TCRs, according to a later genetic analysis. CMV serostatus was the only immune exposure information available for the cohort. Because counts were too low, more than 15 rarely observed V segments, including chromosome 9 orphons, were left out of the earlier analysis of approximately 500 of the donors. The study gave a list of 150 to 200 TCR beta chains associated with cytomegalovirus. The classifier was reported to diagnose cytomegalovirus status with high specificity and sensitivity in both the original cohort and the validation cohort. The sequencing pipeline was judged likely to have produced a cluster of highly shared sequence variants as a technical artifact. At a false discovery rate of 0.05, a later analysis linked some 18,000 TCR beta sequences to specific HLA alleles.

Receptors were amplified or captured by the immunoSEQ multiplex PCR assay. For the multiplex PCR, a mixture combining 60 forward primers for TCR Vbeta segments and 13 reverse primers for TCR Jbeta segments was used. The CDR3 region of rearranged TCR beta genes was amplified from genomic DNA by a multiplex PCR assay. The Illumina HiSeq System was used to sequence the amplified TCR beta libraries as 87-base-pair reads. As for the original processing: A later analysis counted 65 million to 90 million unique TCR beta chains across the 690 or so repertoires, and some 11 million of these chains were shared by at least two donors. Raw reads were error-corrected and collapsed into unique sequences with a nearest-neighbor algorithm that merged closely related sequences to remove PCR and sequencing errors. To assign V, D and J gene segments, CDR3 sequences were aligned to IMGT reference sequences. For a sequence to be retained, a match of at least six nucleotides was required to both a V gene segment and a J gene segment. A rearrangement was called productive if the CDR3 had no stop codons and remained in frame with V and J, and every other rearrangement was called non-productive. CDR3 was defined by IMGT convention, running from the second conserved V-encoded cysteine to the conserved J-encoded phenylalanine. Sequences without an unambiguous match to a single V gene segment were excluded from the earlier analysis of approximately 560 of the donors. In an earlier analysis of 587 of the donors, V segments were called functional above 56.7% productive rearrangements and were called segregating when the between-donor standard deviation exceeded 5%. A statistical classification framework was built to diagnose cytomegalovirus status from the catalog of TCR beta chain sequences. V and J gene assignment, in a later analysis, came from comparing TCR nucleotide sequences with IMGT/GENE-DB human TR gene sequences. A later analysis assigned CDR3 sequences and most-parsimonious VDJ recombination scenarios with the TCRdist pipeline. In a later analysis, every TCR beta chain was defined by the combination of its CDR3 amino acid sequence and its V-gene family, and reads without a unique V-gene family were dropped. To address suspected cross-contamination and a sequencing artifact, a later analysis removed a few hundred highly shared, low-generation-probability nucleotide sequences. A later analysis calculated a clonal expansion index for each public chain from normalized within-repertoire ranks of inferred template counts. Generation probabilities in a later analysis came from a VDJ recombination model fitted to out-of-frame rearrangements, and those results were checked against IGoR. In a later analysis, hypergeometric tests were used to score TCR-TCR, TCR-HLA and TCR-CMV co-occurrence, with a repertoire-size bias correction applied to TCR pairs. A later analysis estimated false discovery rates by permuting HLA or CMV assignments 20 times. In a later analysis, co-occurring TCRs were grouped with DBSCAN, and TCRdist sequence similarity was added when clustering was performed within HLA-allele-positive subsets. Repertoires with fewer than 30,000 or more than 120,000 public chains were left out of co-occurrence clustering, as were about five repertoires with anomalous nucleotide sharing. This is the immuneACCESS table as TCRdb keeps it, with only in-frame sequences that have V and J called. A part of the clones is gone; compared with another copy, unresolved V genes explain less than half, and the rest is unexplained. That table gives V, J and clone size, and the DNA gave D and trimming. The sample table holds 160,000 or so clones, of which roughly 80% were seen once. The top ten clonotypes cover about 4.3% of the sample.

The germline V gene specifies SGHDN as CDR1 and FVKESK as CDR2. Trimming takes 0 bases off V and 2 bases off J; junction bases not matched to a gene: 6. Reading from cysteine to phenylalanine, the CDR3 counts 16 amino acids. This entry keeps only the CDR3 DNA: 48 bases, framed from base 1. Points on this clone: It has no known antigen specificity. One base away there is no much larger clone; base qualities are not given.

In total, roughly 670 healthy bone marrow donors made up the cohort. Cohort members were all nominally healthy when sampled, although unrecorded immune exposures were likely present. The donor was CMV seronegative and was included in the group of about 400 seronegative cohort members. A peripheral blood sample was provided by each donor, and peripheral blood mononuclear cells were used for TCR beta sequencing. Genomic DNA was extracted from the blood cell samples with the Qiagen DNeasy Blood Extraction Kit. The receptor was isolated from a man between 25 and 39 years old in good health and CMV-seronegative. The chain was built from TRBV14 and TRBJ1-2, and TRBD1 matches 7 of the central bases. The sample comprised PBMCs. The base sequence is TGTGCCAGCAGCCAAGATCTCGTCAGGGGGAACTATGGCTACACCTTC. It specifies CASSQDLVRGNYGYTF.